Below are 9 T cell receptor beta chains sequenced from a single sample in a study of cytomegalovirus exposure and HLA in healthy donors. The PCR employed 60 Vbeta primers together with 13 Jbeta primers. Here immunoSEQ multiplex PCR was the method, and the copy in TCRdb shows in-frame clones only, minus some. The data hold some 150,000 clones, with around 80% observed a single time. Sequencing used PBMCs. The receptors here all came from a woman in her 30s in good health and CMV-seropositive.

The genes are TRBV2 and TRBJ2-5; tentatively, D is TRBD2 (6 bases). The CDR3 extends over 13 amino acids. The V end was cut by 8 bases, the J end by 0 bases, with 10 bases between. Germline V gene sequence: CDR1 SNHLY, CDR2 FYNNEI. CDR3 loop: CASPAGNQETQYF. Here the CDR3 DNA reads TGTGCCAGCCCGGCGGGGAACCAAGAGACCCAGTACTTC.

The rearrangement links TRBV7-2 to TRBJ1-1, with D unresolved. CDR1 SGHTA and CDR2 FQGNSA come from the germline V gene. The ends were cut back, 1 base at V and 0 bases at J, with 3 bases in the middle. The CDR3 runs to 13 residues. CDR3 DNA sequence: TGTGCCAGCAGCTTAGTCATGAACACTGAAGCTTTCTTT. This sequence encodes CASSLVMNTEAFF.

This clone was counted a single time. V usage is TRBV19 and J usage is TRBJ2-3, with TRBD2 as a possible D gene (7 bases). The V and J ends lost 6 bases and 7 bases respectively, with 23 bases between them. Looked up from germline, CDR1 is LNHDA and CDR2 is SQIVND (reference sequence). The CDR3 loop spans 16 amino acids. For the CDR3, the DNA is TGTGCCAGTAGCGACTTCCTAGTAGGGGGGGCCAATACGCAGTATTTT. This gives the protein CASSDFLVGGANTQYF.

CDR3 amino acids: CAWSFLPGNTEAFF. For the CDR3, the DNA is TGTGCCTGGAGTTTTCTCCCAGGGAACACTGAAGCTTTCTTT. The chain links TRBV30 to TRBJ1-1; no clear D gene. Germline CDR1 is GTSNPN and CDR2 is SVGIG (reference sequence). The CDR3 consists of 14 residues. With 2 bases removed from V and 1 base from J, the gap between germline ends came to 11 bases.

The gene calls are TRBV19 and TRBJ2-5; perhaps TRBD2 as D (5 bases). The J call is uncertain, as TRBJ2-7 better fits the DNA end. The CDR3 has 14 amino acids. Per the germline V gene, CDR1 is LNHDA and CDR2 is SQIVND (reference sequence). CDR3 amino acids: CASSQTGSIYEQYF. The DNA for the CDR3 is TGTGCCAGTAGTCAAACGGGAAGTATCTACGAGCAGTACTTC.

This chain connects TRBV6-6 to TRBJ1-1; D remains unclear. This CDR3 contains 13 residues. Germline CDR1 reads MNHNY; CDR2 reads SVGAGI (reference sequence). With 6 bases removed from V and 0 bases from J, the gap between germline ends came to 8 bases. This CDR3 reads CASRTRMNTEAFF. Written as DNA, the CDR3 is TGTGCCAGCAGGACTAGAATGAACACTGAAGCTTTCTTT.

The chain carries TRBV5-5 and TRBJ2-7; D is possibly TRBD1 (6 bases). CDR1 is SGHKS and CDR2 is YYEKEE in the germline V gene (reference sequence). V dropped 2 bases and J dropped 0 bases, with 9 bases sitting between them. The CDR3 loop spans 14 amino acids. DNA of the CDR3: TGTGCCAGCAGCTTAAGGGGGAACTCCTACGAGCAGTACTTC. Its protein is CASSLRGNSYEQYF. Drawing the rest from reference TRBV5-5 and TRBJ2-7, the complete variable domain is DAGVTQSPTHLIKTRGQQVTLRCSPISGHKSVSWYQQVLGQGPQFIFQYYEKEERGRGNFPDRFSARQFPNYSSELNVNALLLGDSALYLCASSLRGNSYEQYFGPGTRLTVT.

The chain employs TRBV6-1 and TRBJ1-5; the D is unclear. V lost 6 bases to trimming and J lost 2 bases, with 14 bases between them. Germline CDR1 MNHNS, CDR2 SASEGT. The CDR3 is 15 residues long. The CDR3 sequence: CASSPYRGGNQPQHF. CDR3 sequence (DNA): TGTGCCAGCAGCCCCTACCGCGGCGGCAATCAGCCCCAGCATTTT.

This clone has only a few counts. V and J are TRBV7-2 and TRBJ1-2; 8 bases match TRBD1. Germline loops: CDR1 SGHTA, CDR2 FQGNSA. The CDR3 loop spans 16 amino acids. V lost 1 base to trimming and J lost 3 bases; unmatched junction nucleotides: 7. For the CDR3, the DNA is TGTGCCAGCAGCTTAGTGGCCACAGGGGGAGACTATGGCTACACCTTC. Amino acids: CASSLVATGGDYGYTF.